This section outlines one T cell receptor beta chain sequence together with its context. The data are from a study of blood T cell repertoires in COVID-19. The assay was immunoSEQ multiplex PCR, and TCRdb's table has in-frame clones only and misses some. The data show about 300,000 clones, with 84% seen just once and over 1.3% held by the top ten. CDR3 length equals 15 residues. The ends were cut back, 4 bases at V and 8 bases at J, with 18 bases in the middle. Germline CDR1 reads MNHEY; CDR2 reads SVGEGT. Specimen: peripheral blood. This TCR derives from a human donor with COVID-19, enrolled during active disease. The donor label of this sample is uncertain. The V call is TRBV6-2 or TRBV6-3, the J call TRBJ2-1; D is undetermined. The CDR3 nucleotides read TGTGCCAGCAGTTCACTTCTTGGAGCCGGCGATGAGCAGTTCTTC. Protein product: CASSSLLGAGDEQFF.